The next 3 T cell receptor beta chains were all read from a single sample in a study of metastatic and nonmetastatic thyroid tumors. TCRdb re-called the PCR reads through MiXCR. The sample has roughly 35,000 clones, over 15% seen once. Thyroid surgery was performed in patients who had received no treatment beforehand. Sequencing was done on a sample of blood. These receptor sequences come from a female donor with papillary thyroid cancer or a benign thyroid nodule (not recorded which). Some clones in this sample may be carry-over from other donors' samples.

This clone came up many times. The chain employs TRBV30 and TRBJ1-3; D is perhaps TRBD1 (6 bases). Germline loops: CDR1 GTSNPN, CDR2 SVGIG (reference sequence). Trimming stripped 5 bases from V and 0 bases from J, with 11 bases between. The CDR3 length is 14 residues. DNA for the CDR3: TGTGCCTGGCAGGGGCCGAGCTCTGGAAACACCATATATTTT. Protein sequence: CAWQGPSSGNTIYF.

As to this clone: Relative to the germline gene, one junction end is altered; a read error may explain this. CDR3 sequence reads: CACSSIAGSTDTQYF. The CDR3 DNA reads as TGTGCCTGCAGCTCCATAGCGGGAAGCACAGATACGCAGTATTTT. The genes are TRBV7-8 and TRBJ2-3, with TRBD2 matching over 8 bases. Germline CDR1 and CDR2: SGHVS and FQNEAQ. The CDR3 has 15 residues.

Ten or more counts support this clone. The chain has TRBV7-9 and TRBJ2-2; D ambiguous. V lost 1 base to trimming and J lost 3 bases, with 9 bases between them. Germline V lookup: CDR1 SEHNR, CDR2 FQNEAQ (reference sequence). The CDR3 loop spans 15 amino acids. The CDR3 loop is CASSLEGLHTGELFF. The CDR3 coding sequence is TGTGCCAGCAGCTTAGAAGGGTTGCACACCGGGGAGCTGTTTTTT. Drawing the rest from reference TRBV7-9 and TRBJ2-2, the complete variable domain is DTGVSQNPRHKITKRGQNVTFRCDPISEHNRLYWYRQTLGQGPEFLTYFQNEAQLEKSRLLSDRFSAERPKGSFSTLEIQRTEQGDSAMYLCASSLEGLHTGELFFGEGSRLTVL.